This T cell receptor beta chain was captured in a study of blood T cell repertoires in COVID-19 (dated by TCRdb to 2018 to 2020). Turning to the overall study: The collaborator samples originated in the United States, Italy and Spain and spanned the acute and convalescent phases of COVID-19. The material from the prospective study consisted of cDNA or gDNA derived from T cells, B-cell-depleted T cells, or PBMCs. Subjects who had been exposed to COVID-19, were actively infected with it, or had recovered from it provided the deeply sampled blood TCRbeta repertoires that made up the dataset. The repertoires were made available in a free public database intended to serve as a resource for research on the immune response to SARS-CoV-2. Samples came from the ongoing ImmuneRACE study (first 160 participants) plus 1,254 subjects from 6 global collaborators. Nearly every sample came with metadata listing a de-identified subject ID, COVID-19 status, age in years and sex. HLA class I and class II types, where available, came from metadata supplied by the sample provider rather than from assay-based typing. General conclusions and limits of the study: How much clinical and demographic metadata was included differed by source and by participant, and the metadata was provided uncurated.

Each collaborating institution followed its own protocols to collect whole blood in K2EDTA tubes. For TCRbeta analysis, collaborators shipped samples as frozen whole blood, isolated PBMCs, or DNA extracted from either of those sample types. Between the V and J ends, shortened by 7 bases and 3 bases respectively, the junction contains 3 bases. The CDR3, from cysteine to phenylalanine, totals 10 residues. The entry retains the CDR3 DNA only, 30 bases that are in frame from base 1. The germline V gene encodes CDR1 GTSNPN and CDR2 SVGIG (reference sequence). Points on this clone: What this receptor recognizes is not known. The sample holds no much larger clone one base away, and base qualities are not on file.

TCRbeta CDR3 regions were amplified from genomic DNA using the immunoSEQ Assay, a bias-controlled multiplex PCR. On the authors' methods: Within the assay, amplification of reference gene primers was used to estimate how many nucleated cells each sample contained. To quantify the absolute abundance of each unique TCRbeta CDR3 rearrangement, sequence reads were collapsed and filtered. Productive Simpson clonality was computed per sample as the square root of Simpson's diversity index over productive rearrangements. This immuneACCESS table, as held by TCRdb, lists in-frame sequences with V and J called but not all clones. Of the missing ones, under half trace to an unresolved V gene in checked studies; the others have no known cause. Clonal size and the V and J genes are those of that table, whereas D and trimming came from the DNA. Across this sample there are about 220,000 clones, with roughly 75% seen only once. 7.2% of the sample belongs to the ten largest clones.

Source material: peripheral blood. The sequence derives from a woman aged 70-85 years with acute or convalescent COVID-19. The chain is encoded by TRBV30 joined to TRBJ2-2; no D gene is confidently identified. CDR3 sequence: CASYTGELFF. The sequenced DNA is TGTGCCTCGTACACCGGGGAGCTGTTTTTT.